This is a list of T cell receptor beta chains from one sample in a study of OX40 agonist ivuxolimab in advanced cancers. Profiling relied on immunoSEQ multiplex PCR, and the TCRdb table lists in-frame clones only, not all of them. Among 65,000 to 100,000 clones listed, around 80% were seen once. Sequences were derived from CD4+ or CD8+ T cells sorted from blood, sampled in a trial of the OX40 agonist ivuxolimab. The receptor source for this set is an adult with an advanced solid tumor such as melanoma, head and neck, liver or kidney cancer. Both conserved end residues are part of each CDR3. Each record gives: clone size, D gene, J gene, V gene, CDR3 DNA, CDR3 protein. A D gene is named only where the DNA matches it firmly. Expanded clones are given a class, and other clones once, few, many or no size at all.

size: .; D: TRBD1; J: TRBJ2-1; V: TRBV5-1; DNA: TGCGCCAGCAGCCCGGCCGGGACAGGGTACAATGAGCAGTTCTTC; CDR3: CASSPAGTGYNEQFF
size: .; D: .; J: TRBJ2-2; V: TRBV5-1; DNA: TGCGCCAGCAGCGCCACAGGGACCACCGGGGAGCTGTTTTTT; CDR3: CASSATGTTGELFF
size: .; D: TRBD2; J: TRBJ2-3; V: TRBV28; DNA: TGTGCCAGCAGTACCGGGACTAGGGATACGCAGTATTTT; CDR3: CASSTGTRDTQYF
size: .; D: .; J: TRBJ2-3; V: TRBV6-4; DNA: TGTGCCAGCAGTGCCCGGGGGAGCACAGATACGCAGTATTTT; CDR3: CASSARGSTDTQYF
size: .; D: .; J: TRBJ1-6; V: TRBV5-4; DNA: TGTGCCAGCAGCTTTGGGGATACACCCCTCCACTTT; CDR3: CASSFGDTPLHF
size: .; D: TRBD1; J: TRBJ1-2; V: TRBV7-9; DNA: TGTGCCAGCAGCCCAGGGGGCGCGGGATATGGCTACACCTTC; CDR3: CASSPGGAGYGYTF
size: .; D: TRBD1; J: TRBJ2-7; V: TRBV7-9; DNA: TGTGCCAGCAGCTTATTTCTCCCCCGGACAGGGACGAACGAGCAGTACTTC; CDR3: CASSLFLPRTGTNEQYF
size: .; D: TRBD1; J: TRBJ1-1; V: TRBV6-5; DNA: TGTGCCAGCAGTTACCCGGGACAGGAGGAAGAAGCTTTCTTT; CDR3: CASSYPGQEEEAFF
size: .; D: .; J: TRBJ2-1; V: TRBV5-8; DNA: TGTGCCAGCAGCTTGCTGGGCATAAACAGGCTTAGGGATGAGCAGTTCTTC; CDR3: CASSLLGINRLRDEQFF
size: .; D: .; J: TRBJ2-1; V: TRBV6-6; DNA: TGTGCCAGCCACCCGACTTCAGGAAATGAGCAGTTCTTC; CDR3: CASHPTSGNEQFF
size: .; D: .; J: TRBJ2-3; V: TRBV7-2; DNA: TGTGCCAGCAGCTTACAGAGAGATACGCAGTATTTT; CDR3: CASSLQRDTQYF
size: .; D: TRBD1; J: TRBJ1-1; V: TRBV2; DNA: TGTGCCAGCAGTGTAGGGACAGGGAACCTGAGGAACACTGAAGCTTTCTTT; CDR3: CASSVGTGNLRNTEAFF
size: .; D: .; J: TRBJ2-5; V: TRBV6-6; DNA: TGTGCCAGCGGCGGGGTACCCCAAGAGACCCAGTACTTC; CDR3: CASGGVPQETQYF
size: .; D: .; J: TRBJ1-3; V: TRBV19; DNA: TGTGCCAGTAGTACCTTCTCCCAGGGCGGTGACTCTGGAAACACCATATATTTT; CDR3: CASSTFSQGGDSGNTIYF
size: .; D: TRBD2; J: TRBJ2-1; V: TRBV4-2; DNA: TGTGCCAGCAGCCAGAATAGCGGGAGGACTAACAATGAGCAGTTCTTC; CDR3: CASSQNSGRTNNEQFF
size: .; D: .; J: TRBJ2-1; V: TRBV9; DNA: TGTGCCAGCAGCGTAGCGGGCCAGGCCTACAATGAGCAGTTCTTC; CDR3: CASSVAGQAYNEQFF
size: .; D: .; J: TRBJ1-3; V: TRBV30; DNA: TGTGCCTGGAGTCGTAAAGGGCTTGGTGGAAACACCATATATTTT; CDR3: CAWSRKGLGGNTIYF
size: .; D: .; J: TRBJ2-6; V: TRBV7-2; DNA: TGTGCCAGCAGCTTAGCGGCAGCCCTCTCTGGGGCCAACGTCCTGACTTTC; CDR3: CASSLAAALSGANVLTF
size: once; D: TRBD2; J: TRBJ2-5; V: TRBV28; DNA: TGTGCCAGCAGTTTATCCCTTTCGAGTAGCGGGAGTGAGGAGACCCAGTACTTC; CDR3: CASSLSLSSSGSEETQYF
size: .; D: .; J: TRBJ2-5; V: TRBV14; DNA: TGTGCCAGCAGCCAAGAATGGGGGCGGAGGCAAGAGACCCAGTACTTC; CDR3: CASSQEWGRRQETQYF
size: few; D: TRBD2; J: TRBJ2-2; V: TRBV30; DNA: TGTGCCTGGATGCGGGGGACCGGGGAGCTGTTTTTT; CDR3: CAWMRGTGELFF
size: .; D: .; J: TRBJ1-3; V: TRBV30; DNA: TGTGCCTGGAATGGGGTCGGAACAAACACCATATATTTT; CDR3: CAWNGVGTNTIYF
size: once; D: .; J: TRBJ1-1; V: TRBV27; DNA: TGTGCCAGCAGTTTGGGTAATCATGCTTTCTTT; CDR3: CASSLGNHAFF
size: .; D: .; J: TRBJ2-1; V: TRBV5-1; DNA: TGCGCCAGCAGCTTGGGTGGGGGACTGTACAATGAGCAGTTCTTC; CDR3: CASSLGGGLYNEQFF
size: .; D: .; J: TRBJ2-3; V: TRBV5-1; DNA: TGCGCCAGCAGCCTCGACCGGCCAGATACGCAGTATTTT; CDR3: CASSLDRPDTQYF
size: .; D: TRBD1; J: TRBJ2-3; V: TRBV11-1; DNA: TGTGCCAGCAGCTCCGGGACAGGGGTTGGAGATACGCAGTATTTT; CDR3: CASSSGTGVGDTQYF
size: .; D: TRBD2; J: TRBJ2-1; V: TRBV30; DNA: TGTGCCTGGAGCGTCCGATGGACTAGCGGACTAAGCTCCTACAATGAGCAGTTCTTC; CDR3: CAWSVRWTSGLSSYNEQFF